This T cell receptor beta chain came from a study of Tregs in tolerant kidney transplant recipients. Sequencing used immunoSEQ multiplex PCR; TCRdb keeps in-frame clones, though not all of them. The sample shows 110,000 or so clones, roughly 92% of them seen only once. In regard to this clone: Its antigen is not known.

General study points: Few patients were studied, so findings need validation in larger groups. Activated donor B cell expansion appeared to reveal the most relevant donor-specific TCRbeta repertoire. No direct test of biological reproducibility was done here.

Input material: CD4+ T cells from blood. This receptor was taken from a human donor in good health.

The CDR3, as DNA: TGCGCCAGCAGCTCCGGGACAGACTATGGCTACACCTTC. Residues: CASSSGTDYGYTF. The rearrangement links TRBV5-1 to TRBJ1-2, with 7 bases identical to TRBD1. CDR3 length: 13 amino acids. J gave up 3 bases and V 3 bases, and 2 bases lay outside the gene matches. CDR1 and CDR2 (germline): SGHRS, YFSETQ.